The 28 T cell receptor beta chains presented below share a single source sample, sequenced in a study of T cell changes during pregnancy in multiple sclerosis. TCRdb keeps only in-frame clones here, not all; method: immunoSEQ multiplex PCR. The sample has some 60,000 clones; 75% to 90% are singletons. Here the sequenced sample was CD4+ T cells from peripheral blood mononuclear cells, taken in the third trimester of pregnancy. These receptor sequences come from a female donor with multiple sclerosis, enrolled in a pregnancy study.

The V call is TRBV5-5, the J call TRBJ1-3; D is undetermined. This CDR3 is built from 16 residues. Germline V CDR1 and CDR2: SGHKS, YYEKEE (reference sequence). Trimming left V 3 bases short and J 0 bases short, with 13 bases between. This CDR3 reads CASSSITRSSGNTIYF. For the CDR3, the DNA is TGTGCCAGCAGCTCGATCACACGGAGCTCTGGAAACACCATATATTTT.

This clone has a handful of counts. This chain uses TRBV19 with TRBJ1-5; D unclear. Trimming removed 3 bases at V and 11 bases at J, with 17 bases between. This CDR3 is built from 14 residues. The V gene's germline CDR1 is LNHDA and CDR2 SQIVND (reference sequence). The CDR3: CASSIDGVILAQHF. The CDR3 region has the DNA TGTGCCAGTAGTATTGACGGAGTTATCTTGGCCCAGCATTTT.

The genes are TRBV29-1 and TRBJ2-1; 9 nucleotides align to TRBD1. The CDR3 totals 15 residues. Germline-derived CDR1 and CDR2 are SQVTM and ANQGSEA. V shed 6 bases and J 10 bases; nucleotides not matched to a gene: 16. The CDR3 coding sequence is TGCAGCGTCCTTGGCCGAGGACAGGGGCAGGTAGAGCAGTTCTTC. It yields the protein CSVLGRGQGQVEQFF.

The chain is built from TRBV6-5 and TRBJ2-7; the match to TRBD1 covers 8 bases. This CDR3 contains 16 residues. Germline CDR1 is MNHEY and CDR2 is SVGAGI. Germline trimming cut 2 bases from V and 0 bases from J; bases unmatched to any gene: 6. The CDR3 bases are TGTGCCAGCAGTTACCGGGGGACAGGCATCTCCTACGAGCAGTACTTC. Translated, it gives CASSYRGTGISYEQYF.

The rearrangement links TRBV29-1 to TRBJ2-1; 8 bases line up with TRBD1. Germline CDR1 SQVTM, CDR2 ANQGSEA. There are 15 residues in the CDR3. Trimming cost V 2 bases and J 3 bases; bases outside gene matches: 6. This chain's CDR3 is CSVEPAGGFYNEQFF. As DNA, the CDR3 is TGCAGCGTTGAACCCGCAGGGGGCTTCTACAATGAGCAGTTCTTC.

This clone was picked up one time. CDR3 sequence (DNA): TGTGCCAGCAGTGTAAATGCAGGGGCCTACGAGCAGTACTTC. Encoded protein: CASSVNAGAYEQYF. This chain uses TRBV2 with TRBJ2-7; D perhaps matches TRBD1 (6 bases). The ends were cut back, 4 bases at V and 2 bases at J, with 12 bases in the middle. CDR3 size: 14 residues. Looked up from germline, CDR1 is SNHLY and CDR2 is FYNNEI.

J is TRBJ2-1 and V is TRBV11-2; D is uncertain. Trimming stripped 5 bases from V and 4 bases from J, with 18 bases between. The germline V gene has CDR1 SGHAT and CDR2 FQNNGV. This CDR3 contains 16 residues. This CDR3 reads CASSQPLAQWYNEQFF. CDR3 in DNA: TGTGCCAGCAGCCAACCTTTGGCCCAGTGGTACAATGAGCAGTTCTTC.

This chain joins TRBV10-3 and TRBJ2-5; D remains unclear. Germline V gene lookup returns CDR1 ENHRY and CDR2 SYGVKD. The CDR3 is made up of 14 amino acids. The V and J ends lost 3 bases and 1 base respectively, with 9 bases between them. CDR3 nucleotides: TGTGCCATCAGTGAATCAGGCAGCCAAGAGACCCAGTACTTC. This sequence encodes CAISESGSQETQYF.

J is TRBJ2-2 and V is TRBV5-1; D not resolved. Between the trimmed V and J ends, which lost 0 bases and 5 bases, there was a span of 8 bases. This CDR3 comprises 14 residues. Germline CDR1 SGHRS, CDR2 YFSETQ. The CDR3 DNA is TGCGCCAGCAGCTTGGACAGCTTAACCGGGGAGCTGTTTTTT. Its translation: CASSLDSLTGELFF.

CDR3 protein: CSVRGGHRGYTF. In DNA, the CDR3 is TGCAGCGTTCGGGGGGGGCACCGTGGCTACACCTTC. This chain joins TRBV29-1 and TRBJ1-2; D possibly corresponds to TRBD1 (6 bases). The V gene's germline CDR1 is SQVTM and CDR2 ANQGSEA. V lost 5 bases to trimming and J lost 7 bases, with 14 bases between them. The CDR3 totals 12 residues.

This rearrangement joins TRBV5-1 to TRBJ2-5; 12 bases align to TRBD2. The length of the CDR3 is 17 residues. J gave up 10 bases and V 4 bases, and 17 bases lay outside the gene matches. Germline V gives CDR1 SGHRS, CDR2 YFSETQ. The CDR3 region is CASSIGPPSSGRVNQYF. The CDR3 DNA sequence: TGCGCCAGCAGCATAGGACCCCCCTCTAGCGGGAGGGTTAACCAGTACTTC.

J is TRBJ2-5 and V is TRBV14, with D possibly TRBD1 on 5 matching bases. The CDR3 runs 12 residues. The germline V gene encodes CDR1 SGHDN and CDR2 FVKESK. V gave up 2 bases and J gave up 7 bases, with 8 bases separating them. DNA of the CDR3: TGTGCCAGCAGCCAATCAAGGGGGACCCAGTACTTC. Translating it yields CASSQSRGTQYF. Combining the CDR3 with reference TRBV14 and TRBJ2-5 gives the whole variable domain EAGVTQFPSHSVIEKGQTVTLRCDPISGHDNLYWYRRVMGKEIKFLLHFVKESKQDESGMPNNRFLAERTGGTYSTLKVQPAELEDSGVYFCASSQSRGTQYFGPGTRLLVL.

The rearrangement uses TRBV5-3 and TRBJ2-1; TRBD2 matches at 10 bases. TRBV5-3 is an ORF, with its function uncertain. This CDR3 comprises 16 residues. J gave up 6 bases and V 7 bases, and 13 bases lay outside the gene matches. In nucleotides, the CDR3 is TGTGCCAGAGAACCCAAAGCGGGGGGGCCGCCCAATGAGCAGTTCTTC. Its protein product is CAREPKAGGPPNEQFF.

The chain links TRBV7-6 to TRBJ1-1, with TRBD1 matching 8 bases. From germline, CDR1 is SGHVS and CDR2 FNYEAQ. The CDR3 spans 16 residues. Trimming cost V 2 bases and J 6 bases; bases outside gene matches: 11. The CDR3 coding sequence is TGTGCCAGCAGCTTAAGACAGGGGTCGGGGCTCGCTGAAGCTTTCTTT. As protein: CASSLRQGSGLAEAFF. The whole variable domain, remainder taken from reference TRBV7-6 and TRBJ1-1, is GAGVSQSPRYKVTKRGQDVALRCDPISGHVSLYWYRQALGQGPEFLTYFNYEAQQDKSGLPNDRFSAERPEGSISTLTIQRTEQRDSAMYRCASSLRQGSGLAEAFFGQGTRLTVV.

This chain uses TRBV28 with TRBJ1-5, with TRBD1 matching 9 bases. CDR3 length equals 16 residues. Per the germline V gene, CDR1 is MDHEN and CDR2 is SYDVKM. J was trimmed by 7 bases and V by 5 bases; bases with no gene match: 12. The DNA for the CDR3 is TGTGCCAGCAGTGCCTCCGGGACAGGGTACGGCCAGCCCCAGCATTTT. Protein: CASSASGTGYGQPQHF.

This chain links TRBV9 with TRBJ1-2, with D possibly being TRBD1 (5 bases). Trimming removed 0 bases at V and 6 bases at J, with 15 bases between. Germline assignment: CDR1 SGDLS and CDR2 YYNGEE. This CDR3 comprises 15 residues. The CDR3 reads CASSVDGGGEDGYTF. DNA of the CDR3: TGTGCCAGCAGCGTAGATGGGGGAGGGGAGGATGGCTACACCTTC. The entire variable domain, with the rest obtained from reference TRBV9 and TRBJ1-2, is as follows: DSGVTQTPKHLITATGQRVTLRCSPRSGDLSVYWYQQSLDQGLQFLIQYYNGEERAKGNILERFSAQQFPDLHSELNLSSLELGDSALYFCASSVDGGGEDGYTFGSGTRLTVV.

CDR3 residues: CAWRQGRTVPFNTEAFF. The CDR3 nucleotides are TGTGCCTGGCGACAGGGGCGAACTGTACCGTTTAACACTGAAGCTTTCTTT. V gene TRBV30 combines with J gene TRBJ1-1; TRBD1 aligns across 8 bases. J gave up 2 bases and V 5 bases, and 16 bases lay outside the gene matches. This CDR3 comprises 17 residues. Looked up from germline, CDR1 is GTSNPN and CDR2 is SVGIG (reference sequence).

This rearrangement joins TRBV5-1 to TRBJ2-1; a weak D match, TRBD2 (6 bases). The germline gives CDR1 SGHRS, CDR2 YFSETQ. The CDR3 extends over 11 amino acids. Trimming removed 4 bases at V and 12 bases at J, with 11 bases between. CDR3 residues: CASSLTGVQFF. In nucleotides, the CDR3 is TGCGCCAGCAGCCTAACGGGAGTGCAGTTCTTC.

This chain links TRBV5-1 with TRBJ2-1; tentatively, D is TRBD2 (5 bases). Germline V gene lookup returns CDR1 SGHRS and CDR2 YFSETQ. Trimming took 0 bases from V and 3 from J, leaving 10 bases between them. This CDR3 region has 15 residues. Written as DNA, the CDR3 is TGCGCCAGCAGCTTGGCCAGCGGATTCTACAATGAGCAGTTCTTC. Amino acid sequence: CASSLASGFYNEQFF. The whole variable domain, remainder taken from reference TRBV5-1 and TRBJ2-1, is KAGVTQTPRYLIKTRGQQVTLSCSPISGHRSVSWYQQTPGQGLQFLFEYFSETQRNKGNFPGRFSGRQFSNSRSEMNVSTLELGDSALYLCASSLASGFYNEQFFGPGTRLTVL.

The chain uses TRBV13 and TRBJ2-1, with 11 bases matching TRBD2. There are 16 residues in the CDR3. Germline V gives CDR1 PRHDT, CDR2 FYEKMQ (reference sequence). The V and J ends lost 0 bases and 8 bases, in that order; junction bases with no gene match: 6. Here the CDR3 reads CASSLGLAGGLDEQFF. The CDR3 DNA reads as TGTGCCAGCAGCTTAGGGCTAGCGGGAGGTTTGGATGAGCAGTTCTTC.

The V call is TRBV30, the J call TRBJ2-5; D call uncertain. V was cut by 5 bases and J by 3 bases, with 4 bases left in between. This CDR3 comprises 10 residues. Germline-derived CDR1 and CDR2 are GTSNPN and SVGIG (reference sequence). The CDR3 loop is CAWGEETQYF. In nucleotides, the CDR3 is TGTGCCTGGGGAGAAGAGACCCAGTACTTC.

V gene TRBV7-8 combines with J gene TRBJ1-5; the match to TRBD1 covers 8 bases. The germline CDR1 and CDR2 sequences are SGHVS and FQNEAQ. The J segment lost 5 bases and the V segment lost 5 bases, leaving 8 bases of the junction unmatched. This CDR3 contains 15 residues. CDR3 sequence reads: CASSVGQGAYQPQHF. The CDR3, as DNA: TGTGCCAGCAGCGTAGGGCAGGGGGCTTATCAGCCCCAGCATTTT.

This CDR3 is CASTVRNNQPQHF. CDR3 DNA sequence: TGTGCCAGCACGGTCAGGAACAATCAGCCCCAGCATTTT. The V and J genes are TRBV6-6 and TRBJ1-5; D is unresolved. Germline V lookup: CDR1 MNHNY, CDR2 SVGAGI (reference sequence). Deletions cut 7 bases from V and 3 bases from J, with 10 bases between. This CDR3 has 13 residues.

The rearrangement uses TRBV30 and TRBJ1-6; D gene uncertain. Germline values: CDR1 GTSNPN, CDR2 SVGIG (reference sequence). The CDR3 loop spans 19 amino acids. Trimming took 3 bases from V and 0 from J, leaving 21 bases between them. The CDR3, as DNA: TGTGCCTGGAGCGTCTGGGCGAGACAAATCAGCTCCTATAATTCACCCCTCCACTTT. Amino acid sequence: CAWSVWARQISSYNSPLHF.

The chain recombines TRBV5-6 with TRBJ2-3; 9 bases agree with TRBD2. The CDR3 contains 13 residues. V lost 2 bases to trimming and J lost 6 bases; unmatched junction nucleotides: 1. CDR1 SGHDT and CDR2 YYEEEE come from the germline V gene. The CDR3 nucleotides read TGTGCCAGCAGCTTAAGCGGGGGGGATACGCAGTATTTT. It translates to CASSLSGGDTQYF. The full variable domain, in which reference TRBV5-6 and TRBJ2-3 provide the parts outside the CDR3, is DAGVTQSPTHLIKTRGQQVTLRCSPKSGHDTVSWYQQALGQGPQFIFQYYEEEERQRGNFPDRFSGHQFPNYSSELNVNALLLGDSALYLCASSLSGGDTQYFGPGTRLTVL.

The table lists this clone with a count of one. J is TRBJ2-2 and V is TRBV5-4, with D tentatively TRBD2 (8 bases). Germline V gene sequence: CDR1 SGHNT, CDR2 YYREEE (reference sequence). With 4 bases removed from V and 5 bases from J, the gap between germline ends came to 21 bases. This CDR3 comprises 17 residues. CDR3 residues: CASSEGAGGVRTGELFF. The CDR3 DNA follows: TGTGCCAGCAGCGAGGGGGCGGGGGGAGTAAGGACCGGGGAGCTGTTTTTT.

This chain uses TRBV5-1 with TRBJ2-2, with a weak D call TRBD2 (5 bases). V was shortened by 5 bases and J by 1 base, with 18 bases between the two germline ends. Germline lookup yields CDR1 SGHRS and CDR2 YFSETQ. This CDR3 is built from 17 residues. This CDR3 is CASRSLGGWKNTGELFF. CDR3 DNA: TGCGCCAGCAGATCCCTCGGCGGGTGGAAGAACACCGGGGAGCTGTTTTTT.

The rearrangement uses TRBV6-1 and TRBJ1-4, with TRBD1 identical over 8 bases. This CDR3 is built from 15 residues. Germline V gives CDR1 MNHNS, CDR2 SASEGT. The V gene end was trimmed by 3 bases and the J gene end by 7 bases; junction bases not matched to a gene: 7. The CDR3 sequence: CASSDYNRGSEKLFF. As DNA, the CDR3 is TGTGCCAGCAGTGATTATAACAGGGGGAGTGAAAAACTGTTTTTT.